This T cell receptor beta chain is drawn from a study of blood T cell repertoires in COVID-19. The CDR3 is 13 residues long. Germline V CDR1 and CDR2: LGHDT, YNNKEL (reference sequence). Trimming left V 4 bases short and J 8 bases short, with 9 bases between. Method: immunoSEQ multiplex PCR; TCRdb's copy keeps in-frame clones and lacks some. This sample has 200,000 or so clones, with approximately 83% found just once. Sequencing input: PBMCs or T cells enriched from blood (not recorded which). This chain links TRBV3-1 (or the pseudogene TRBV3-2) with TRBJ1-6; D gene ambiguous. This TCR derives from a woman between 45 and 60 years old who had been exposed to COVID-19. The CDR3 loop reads CASSPDSHSPLHF. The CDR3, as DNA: TGTGCCAGCAGCCCGGACTCACATTCACCCCTCCACTTT.